Listed below are T cell receptor beta chains from one sample, sequenced in a study of blood T cell repertoires in COVID-19. The table came from immunoSEQ multiplex PCR; TCRdb's copy has only in-frame clones and leaves some out. This sample has some 120,000 clones, with roughly 85% found just once. Sequencing was performed on peripheral blood. Receptor source: a human donor in a cohort sampled during active COVID-19. The CDR3 runs from the conserved cysteine through the conserved F or W. The order of the fields is CDR3 length, V gene, D gene, clone size, J gene, CDR3 protein, CDR3 DNA. D genes are given only for firm matches. Part of the rows lack a size; the others show once, few, many or a class for expanded clones.

>18|TRBV9|-|-|TRBJ1-2
CASSPKTARPRINYGYTF
TGTGCCAGCAGCCCCAAAACGGCGCGCCCCAGGATTAACTATGGCTACACCTTC
>19|TRBV4-1|TRBD2|-|TRBJ2-3
CASSEKDANSGGAWDTQYF
TGCGCCAGCAGCGAAAAGGATGCGAATAGCGGGGGGGCATGGGATACGCAGTATTTT
>15|TRBV28|TRBD1|medium-sized|TRBJ1-5
CASSSSGTGYQPQHF
TGTGCCAGCAGTTCGTCCGGGACAGGGTACCAGCCCCAGCATTTT
>13|TRBV18|-|-|TRBJ1-1
CASSPPSGTEAFF
TGTGCCAGCTCACCACCGTCAGGTACTGAAGCTTTCTTT
>15|TRBV28|-|-|TRBJ2-3
CASRWQGKRTDTQYF
TGTGCCAGCAGATGGCAGGGGAAACGCACAGATACGCAGTATTTT
>15|TRBV7-2|TRBD2|-|TRBJ2-1
CASSSAGTTNNEQFF
TGTGCCAGCAGCTCAGCCGGGACTACAAACAATGAGCAGTTCTTC
>15|TRBV29-1|TRBD1|-|TRBJ2-7
CSVIRRQGARYEQYF
TGCAGCGTTATCAGAAGACAGGGGGCAAGGTACGAGCAGTACTTC
>15|TRBV5-1|TRBD1|-|TRBJ1-6
CASSPDRGKNSPLHF
TGCGCCAGCAGCCCGGACAGGGGAAAGAATTCACCCCTCCACTTT
>18|TRBV6-2/TRBV6-3|-|-|TRBJ1-4
CASSPDRRGFATNEKLFF
TGTGCCAGCAGTCCAGATCGACGCGGATTTGCAACTAATGAAAAACTGTTTTTT
>16|TRBV11-2|TRBD2|-|TRBJ2-1
CASSPRLAGGVNEQFF
TGTGCCAGCAGCCCACGCCTAGCGGGAGGGGTCAATGAGCAGTTCTTC
>14|TRBV30|TRBD1|-|TRBJ2-7
CAWSGWTGGYEQYF
TGTGCCTGGAGTGGATGGACAGGGGGCTACGAGCAGTACTTC
>15|TRBV27|-|-|TRBJ2-2
CASSLWVGATGELFF
TGTGCCAGCAGTTTATGGGTGGGGGCTACCGGGGAGCTGTTTTTT
>13|TRBV6-4|-|-|TRBJ1-2
CASSDLQGYGYTF
TGTGCCAGCAGTGACCTGCAGGGCTATGGCTACACCTTC
>17|TRBV14|-|-|TRBJ2-6
CASSQDLSGFGANVLTF
TGTGCCAGCAGCCAAGATCTTTCAGGGTTTGGGGCCAACGTCCTGACTTTC
>15|TRBV5-1|TRBD2|-|TRBJ2-5
CASSDTGGGSGTQYF
TGCGCCAGCAGCGACACGGGGGGAGGCTCCGGGACCCAGTACTTC
>18|TRBV13|TRBD2|-|TRBJ2-3
CASRPRRGSGGSTDTQYF
TGTGCCAGCAGACCCCGGCGCGGTAGCGGGGGGTCCACAGATACGCAGTATTTT
>18|TRBV19|-|once|TRBJ2-1
CASSIGQGSGHFLDEQFF
TGTGCCAGTAGTATAGGGCAGGGTTCAGGCCATTTCCTAGATGAGCAGTTCTTC
>14|TRBV18|-|-|TRBJ1-2
CASSPPGRSYGYTF
TGTGCCAGCTCACCACCTGGCCGGAGCTATGGCTACACCTTC
>14|TRBV5-1|TRBD1|-|TRBJ1-2
CASSPQGANYGYTF
TGCGCCAGCAGCCCCCAGGGGGCGAACTATGGCTACACCTTC
>14|TRBV11-2|-|-|TRBJ1-4
CASSHTTDNEKLFF
TGTGCCAGCAGCCATACGACAGATAATGAAAAACTGTTTTTT
>16|TRBV3-1/TRBV3-2|TRBD1|once|TRBJ1-5
CASSRGATGIGQPQHF
TGTGCCAGCAGCCGGGGGGCGACAGGGATCGGGCAGCCCCAGCATTTT
>14|TRBV27|TRBD2|-|TRBJ2-1
CASSRLAAYNEQFF
TGTGCCAGCAGTAGGCTAGCGGCCTACAATGAGCAGTTCTTC
>16|TRBV6-1|TRBD1|-|TRBJ1-2
CASSEGTGGALRGYTF
TGTGCCAGCAGTGAAGGGACAGGGGGCGCTTTGCGGGGCTACACCTTC
>16|TRBV7-2|TRBD2|-|TRBJ2-5
CASSLGLSSGQETQYF
TGTGCCAGCAGCTTGGGCCTGTCTAGCGGCCAAGAGACCCAGTACTTC
>15|TRBV11-2|TRBD1|few|TRBJ2-3
CASSSGTGVTDTQYF
TGTGCCAGCAGCTCCGGGACAGGGGTAACGGATACGCAGTATTTT
>15|TRBV27|-|-|TRBJ2-2
CATNPRGGNTGELFF
TGTGCCACCAACCCCAGGGGTGGGAACACCGGGGAGCTGTTTTTT
>15|TRBV19|TRBD1|few|TRBJ1-5
CASSIADRARQPQHF
TGTGCCAGTAGTATAGCTGACAGGGCGCGTCAGCCCCAGCATTTT
>15|TRBV7-2|TRBD2|-|TRBJ2-7
CASSSQGLASPEQYF
TGTGCCAGCAGCTCCCAGGGACTAGCTTCGCCGGAGCAGTACTTC
>14|TRBV28|TRBD1|-|TRBJ2-5
CASSSGQGRETQYF
TGTGCCAGCAGTTCGGGACAGGGGAGGGAGACCCAGTACTTC
>14|TRBV5-4|TRBD1|-|TRBJ1-2
CASSSGQGNYGYTF
TGTGCCAGCAGCTCGGGACAGGGTAACTATGGCTACACCTTC
>15|TRBV6-2/TRBV6-3|-|few|TRBJ1-5
CASSYRGDSNQPQHF
TGTGCCAGCAGTTACAGGGGCGATAGCAATCAGCCCCAGCATTTT
>13|TRBV18|TRBD1|-|TRBJ1-1
CASSAGQADEAFF
TGTGCCAGCTCAGCAGGACAGGCGGATGAAGCTTTCTTT
>14|TRBV27|TRBD1|-|TRBJ1-1
CASSYRGKGTEAFF
TGTGCCAGCAGTTACAGGGGAAAGGGCACTGAAGCTTTCTTT
>15|TRBV5-1|-|-|TRBJ2-1
CASSLRNGQYNEQFF
TGCGCCAGCAGCTTGAGAAACGGACAGTACAATGAGCAGTTCTTC
>15|TRBV28|TRBD1|-|TRBJ2-5
CASSSYGTEGETQYF
TGTGCCAGCAGTTCCTATGGGACAGAAGGAGAGACCCAGTACTTC
>15|TRBV4-3|-|once|TRBJ2-1
CASSQDSYLRNEQFF
TGCGCCAGCAGCCAAGATTCCTACCTGCGTAATGAGCAGTTCTTC
>15|TRBV19|TRBD1|once|TRBJ1-5
CASSNTGQGNQPQHF
TGTGCCAGTAGCAATACAGGACAGGGCAATCAGCCCCAGCATTTT
>15|TRBV4-2|-|-|TRBJ1-2
CASSQDLGDFWGYTF
TGTGCCAGCAGCCAAGATTTAGGGGATTTCTGGGGCTACACCTTC
>19|TRBV28|TRBD2|-|TRBJ2-3
CASSLLEGLALRFTDTQYF
TGTGCCAGCAGTCTGCTCGAGGGACTAGCGTTGAGATTCACAGATACGCAGTATTTT
>15|TRBV6-1|TRBD2|-|TRBJ2-1
CASTASGRADNEQFF
TGTGCCAGCACCGCAAGCGGGAGGGCCGACAATGAGCAGTTCTTC
>16|TRBV27|TRBD1|-|TRBJ1-2
CASRPPLDRAGNGYTF
TGTGCCAGCAGACCCCCATTAGACAGGGCGGGAAATGGCTACACCTTC
>11|TRBV27|-|-|TRBJ2-2
CATPPAGELFF
TGTGCCACGCCCCCGGCCGGGGAGCTGTTTTTT
>16|TRBV28|TRBD2|once|TRBJ2-1
CASSLWASGRGNEQFF
TGTGCCAGCAGTTTATGGGCTAGCGGGAGAGGCAATGAGCAGTTCTTC
>13|TRBV12-3/TRBV12-4|-|few|TRBJ2-3
CASSSQARDTQYF
TGTGCCAGCAGTTCGCAAGCGAGGGATACGCAGTATTTT
>15|TRBV6-2/TRBV6-3|TRBD1|-|TRBJ1-6
CASSYQGQGTSPLHF
TGTGCCAGCAGTTACCAGGGACAGGGAACTTCACCCCTCCACTTT
>18|TRBV3-1/TRBV3-2|-|-|TRBJ1-3
CASSHTASRLSSGNTIYF
TGTGCCAGCAGCCACACAGCTTCCCGTTTGAGCTCTGGAAACACCATATATTTT
>17|TRBV10-2|-|-|TRBJ1-2
CASSGRGSGTREYGYTF
TGCGCCAGCAGCGGGCGGGGTTCGGGAACCAGAGAGTATGGCTACACCTTC
>14|TRBV5-1|-|-|TRBJ1-3
CASSAQGSGNTIYF
TGCGCCAGCAGCGCACAGGGCTCTGGAAACACCATATATTTT
>14|TRBV14|-|-|TRBJ1-1
CASSRGLGFFEAFF
TGTGCCAGCAGTAGAGGGTTAGGATTCTTTGAAGCTTTCTTT
>13|TRBV5-4|-|-|TRBJ2-5
CASSRTVKETQYF
TGTGCCAGCAGCCGGACAGTTAAAGAGACCCAGTACTTC
>15|TRBV15|-|-|TRBJ2-6
CATSRDRAGANVLTF
TGTGCCACCAGCAGAGACAGGGCCGGGGCCAACGTCCTGACTTTC
>15|TRBV2|TRBD1|-|TRBJ2-3
CASSPDRDETDTQYF
TGTGCCAGCAGTCCGGACAGGGATGAGACAGATACGCAGTATTTT
>13|TRBV7-8|TRBD1|-|TRBJ1-2
CASSHRTGGGYTF
TGTGCCAGCAGCCACCGGACAGGAGGCGGCTACACCTTC
>17|TRBV28|TRBD2|-|TRBJ2-3
CASSRVGVAGAADTQYF
TGTGCCAGCAGTCGCGTCGGGGTAGCGGGAGCCGCAGATACGCAGTATTTT
>15|TRBV5-1|TRBD1|-|TRBJ1-1
CASSPTGTVNTEAFF
TGCGCCAGCAGCCCTACCGGGACAGTGAACACTGAAGCTTTCTTT
>17|TRBV7-8|-|-|TRBJ1-5
CASSPEPWARGNQPQHF
TGTGCCAGCAGCCCCGAACCTTGGGCCCGGGGTAATCAGCCCCAGCATTTT
>14|TRBV12-5|-|-|TRBJ1-5
CASGLGGNDQPQHF
TGTGCTAGTGGCCTAGGGGGAAACGATCAGCCCCAGCATTTT
>13|TRBV28|-|-|TRBJ2-7
CASSRSDSYEQYF
TGTGCCAGCAGTCGTAGCGACTCCTACGAGCAGTACTTC
>20|TRBV30|-|-|TRBJ2-1
CAWSPSLRGYGGSSYNEQFF
TGTGCCTGGAGTCCATCCCTTCGGGGGTATGGAGGGAGCTCCTACAATGAGCAGTTCTTC
>11|TRBV28|-|-|TRBJ2-3
CASGSFATQYF
TGTGCCAGCGGGAGTTTTGCTACGCAGTATTTT